Listed below are T cell receptor beta chains from one sample, sequenced in a study of blood T cell repertoires in COVID-19. Only in-frame clones appear in the TCRdb table, and some are missing; sequencing was by immunoSEQ multiplex PCR. Of 400,000 to 550,000 clones detected, around 89% appear once; the ten largest clones hold around 4.5%. Sequenced: peripheral blood. The receptors come from a woman between 25 and 40 years old with acute or convalescent COVID-19. Both conserved end residues are part of each CDR3. Fields, in order: V gene, D gene, clone size, J gene, CDR3 DNA, CDR3 protein. D genes are given only for firm matches. Clone size is stated in some rows and not others, as once, few, many or a class when expanded.

TRBV7-3	TRBD2	-	TRBJ2-3	TGTGCCAGCAGCCAGAGCGGGGGAATAATAGATACGCAGTATTTT	CASSQSGGIIDTQYF
TRBV2	-	-	TRBJ1-1	TGTGCCAGCAGCCAATTCAGGAACACTGAAGCTTTCTTT	CASSQFRNTEAFF
TRBV3-1/TRBV3-2	TRBD1	once	TRBJ1-2	TGTGCCAGCAGCCAATCAGGACAGGGCGGTAACTATGGCTACACCTTC	CASSQSGQGGNYGYTF
TRBV7-9	-	-	TRBJ1-5	TGTGCCAGCAGCCTGGGGGGGCTGCCCCAGCATTTT	CASSLGGLPQHF
TRBV5-6	-	-	TRBJ2-7	TGTGCCAGCAGCTTGCTGGGACACTCCTACGAGCAGTACTTC	CASSLLGHSYEQYF
TRBV7-3	TRBD1	-	TRBJ2-1	TGTGCCAGCAGCTTCGCCCGGGACAGAGAGCAGTTCTTC	CASSFARDREQFF
TRBV7-2	-	-	TRBJ1-1	TGTGCCAGCAGCTTAGTTACAGAGAACACTGAAGCTTTCTTT	CASSLVTENTEAFF
TRBV4-2	-	-	TRBJ1-2	TGTGCCAGCAGCCAAGAGACACCCACGACTAACTATGGCTACACCTTC	CASSQETPTTNYGYTF
TRBV9	-	-	TRBJ2-7	TGTGCCAGCAGCGTAGTTTCTAATTCCTACGAGCAGTACTTC	CASSVVSNSYEQYF
TRBV13	-	-	TRBJ2-6	TGTGCCAGCAGCTTCAGGGGCTCTGGGGCCAACGTCCTGACTTTC	CASSFRGSGANVLTF
TRBV2	-	-	TRBJ1-4	TGTGCCAGCAGAATCCTCAGGAGGGAACGGAATAATGAAAAACTGTTTTTT	CASRILRRERNNEKLFF
TRBV7-7	TRBD2	once	TRBJ2-5	TGTGCCAGCAGCACACAACTAGCGGGGGGGTTAGAGACCCAGTACTTC	CASSTQLAGGLETQYF
TRBV11-2	-	-	TRBJ2-7	TGTGCCAGCAGCTTAGGCAGTTACGAGCAGTACTTC	CASSLGSYEQYF
TRBV28	-	-	TRBJ1-2	TGTGCCAGCACTCCCTTGGGGCGAAACTATGGCTACACCTTC	CASTPLGRNYGYTF
TRBV28	TRBD1	-	TRBJ1-3	TGTGCCAGCAGTTTTGGGACAGTCTCTGGAAACACCATATATTTT	CASSFGTVSGNTIYF
TRBV25-1	-	-	TRBJ1-5	TGTGCCAGCAGTGAACGGGGGGGAGGCAATCAGCCCCAGCATTTT	CASSERGGGNQPQHF
TRBV11-2	TRBD2	-	TRBJ2-1	TGTGCCAGCAGTTCCGGGACTAGCGGGGGGGCACTGTTCTTC	CASSSGTSGGALFF
TRBV10-2	-	-	TRBJ1-5	TGCGCCAGCATCTCACTCTGGGGGGTGGAGGATAGCAATCAGCCCCAGCATTTT	CASISLWGVEDSNQPQHF
TRBV18	-	-	TRBJ1-2	TGTGCCAGCTCACTCGATCCGGTTAATGGCTACACCTTC	CASSLDPVNGYTF
TRBV3-1/TRBV3-2	-	-	TRBJ1-3	TGTGCCAGCAGCCAGAGCGGGACACCTGGAAACACCATATATTTT	CASSQSGTPGNTIYF
TRBV15	-	-	TRBJ2-1	TGTGCCACCAGCAGAGATGGTAGGAGGACCGTCTACAATGAGCAGTTCTTC	CATSRDGRRTVYNEQFF
TRBV5-5	-	-	TRBJ1-5	TGTGCCAGCAGCTTCTCTTCAACTCTCTATAGCAATCAGCCCCAGCATTTT	CASSFSSTLYSNQPQHF
TRBV5-5	TRBD1	-	TRBJ1-5	TGTGCCAGCAGCTCTTGGGCAGGGGGCAGTCAGCCCCAGCATTTT	CASSSWAGGSQPQHF
TRBV6-5	TRBD2	-	TRBJ2-1	TGTGCCAGCAAGCGGGGGCTCAATGAGCAGTTCTTC	CASKRGLNEQFF
TRBV14	TRBD1	once	TRBJ2-4	TGTGCCAGCAGCCAAGTTTGGGACAGGACAAAATTCTTC	CASSQVWDRTKFF
TRBV7-9	TRBD1	-	TRBJ1-4	TGTGCCAGCAGCTCCTCGGACAGGGGAAGGTCGAAACTGTTTTTT	CASSSSDRGRSKLFF
TRBV7-8	-	-	TRBJ1-1	TGTGCCAGCAGCTTAGGTGAACAGGGTGAAGCTTTCTTT	CASSLGEQGEAFF
TRBV30	-	once	TRBJ1-2	TGTGCCTGGAGCCCGAACTATGGCTACACCTTC	CAWSPNYGYTF
TRBV7-2	TRBD2	-	TRBJ2-1	TGTGCCAGCAGTTTAACTAGCGGGGGGGCACATGAGCAGTTCTTC	CASSLTSGGAHEQFF
TRBV30	-	once	TRBJ2-2	TGTGCCTGGAGTCTAGGGGGTTACGGGGAGCTGTTTTTT	CAWSLGGYGELFF
TRBV4-2	-	-	TRBJ1-1	TGTGCCAGCAGCCAAGATTTGGCAGGGGATAGGACTGAAGCTTTCTTT	CASSQDLAGDRTEAFF
TRBV7-9	TRBD1	-	TRBJ1-2	TGTGCCAGCAGCCCTCCGGGACAGGGGGCGCTGGGCTATGGCTACACCTTC	CASSPPGQGALGYGYTF
TRBV14	TRBD1	-	TRBJ2-5	TGTGCCAGCAGCTCCCTTCGGGACAGGCCGCCGGCCAAGGGAGAGACCCAGTACTTC	CASSSLRDRPPAKGETQYF
TRBV10-3	-	-	TRBJ1-3	TGTGCCATCAGTGAGGAGCCAGGGGTCTCTGGAAACACCATATATTTT	CAISEEPGVSGNTIYF
TRBV4-2	TRBD2	once	TRBJ2-5	TGTGCCAGCAGCCCCAGCCGGGGGGACCAAGAGACCCAGTACTTC	CASSPSRGDQETQYF
TRBV7-9	TRBD2	-	TRBJ2-1	TGTGCCAGCAGCTGGGGACTAGCGGGGAATGAGCAGTTCTTC	CASSWGLAGNEQFF
TRBV7-2	TRBD2	-	TRBJ2-2	TGTGCCAGCAGCTTACTAGCGGGGGGCCGTTACACCGGGGAGCTGTTTTTT	CASSLLAGGRYTGELFF
TRBV2	-	-	TRBJ1-6	TGTGCCAGCAGGCCAGATAATTCACCCCTCCACTTT	CASRPDNSPLHF
TRBV28	-	-	TRBJ1-5	TGTGCCAGCAGTTGGGGCCTGGGTGGCAATCAGCCCCAGCATTTT	CASSWGLGGNQPQHF
TRBV5-4	-	-	TRBJ1-1	TGTGCCAGCAGCCCCGGACAGTCATTGAACACTGAAGCTTTCTTT	CASSPGQSLNTEAFF
TRBV7-2	-	-	TRBJ2-2	TGTGCCAGCAGCCAATCCACCGGGGAGCTGTTTTTT	CASSQSTGELFF